This T cell receptor beta chain was recovered during a study of molecular identifiers for immune sequencing clone quantification. This clonotype came up many times. From the PCR reads, TCRdb called clonotypes with MiXCR, one entry per CDR3 protein. The sample contains approximately 90,000 distinct CDR3 sequences, more than 20% of which appear only once. The CDR3 loop spans 15 amino acids. The V and J ends lost 0 bases and 0 bases respectively, with 7 bases between them. The germline gives CDR1 MNHEY, CDR2 SVGAGI. CD8+CD4-CCR7+CD45RA+ cells were sorted as naive CD8 T cells. The sample taken for sequencing was naive CD8+ T cells from blood, with Jurkat cell RNA spiked in. Indicated subset: FACS-sorted CD8+CD4-CCR7+CD45RA+ naive T cells. The source is a human donor in good health. Some libraries in this study had Jurkat cell RNA spiked in. The chain has TRBV6-5 and TRBJ2-3; D remains ambiguous. The DNA for the CDR3 is TGTGCCAGCAGTTACTCGGGGTATAGCACAGATACGCAGTATTTT. This gives the protein CASSYSGYSTDTQYF.